One and the same sample provided the 15 T cell receptor beta chains below, sequenced in a study of blood T cell repertoires in COVID-19. Clones were read by immunoSEQ multiplex PCR, and TCRdb kept only the in-frame ones, dropping some. The sample consists of more than 60,000 clones, approximately 87% of them appearing once. Source material: peripheral blood. The receptors originated from a man in his fifties or sixties with acute or convalescent COVID-19.

In its sample, this clone was seen once. V and J are TRBV5-1 and TRBJ1-6; 7 nucleotides match TRBD1. CDR3 length equals 16 residues. The trim removed 0 bases at V and 9 bases at J, leaving 9 bases unmatched. CDR1 is SGHRS and CDR2 is YFSETQ in the germline V gene. This CDR3 reads CASSLVLTGLGSPLHF. The CDR3 DNA sequence: TGCGCCAGCAGCTTGGTGCTGACAGGGTTGGGTTCACCCCTCCACTTT.

V usage is TRBV10-2 and J usage is TRBJ2-3; 7 bases fit TRBD2. Trimming at V came to 4 bases and at J to 2 bases, leaving 9 bases not matched to a gene. Germline CDR1 WSHSY, CDR2 SAAADI. CDR3 length: 16 amino acids. CDR3 in amino acids: CASSVAGLPHTDTQYF. Written as DNA, the CDR3 is TGCGCCAGCAGTGTAGCGGGCCTCCCCCACACAGATACGCAGTATTTT.

This chain joins TRBV19 and TRBJ1-5, with 7 bases lining up with TRBD1. This CDR3 comprises 16 residues. V trimming: 4 bases; J trimming: 5 bases; junction bases outside the gene matches: 11. Per the germline V gene, CDR1 is LNHDA and CDR2 is SQIVND (reference sequence). CDR3 amino acids: CASSTPRRGGYQPQHF. CDR3 in DNA: TGTGCCAGTAGTACCCCTAGGCGAGGGGGCTATCAGCCCCAGCATTTT.

The chain is built from TRBV19 and TRBJ1-2; D gene ambiguous. Trimming took 0 bases from V and 4 from J, leaving 9 bases between them. The CDR3 consists of 14 residues. Germline V lookup: CDR1 LNHDA, CDR2 SQIVND (reference sequence). CDR3: CASSIESRFYGYTF. The CDR3 DNA reads TGTGCCAGTAGTATAGAAAGCCGCTTCTATGGCTACACCTTC.

The rearrangement joins TRBV7-2 to TRBJ1-6, with a weak D call TRBD1 (5 bases). The V and J ends lost 6 bases and 0 bases respectively, with 12 bases between them. The germline V gene has CDR1 SGHTA and CDR2 FQGNSA. This CDR3 contains 16 residues. CDR3 in DNA: TGTGCCAGCAGGCGGACACCGAGCTCCTATAATTCACCCCTCCACTTT. It codes for CASRRTPSSYNSPLHF.

This clone was found once. The chain uses TRBV9 and TRBJ1-6; D perhaps matches TRBD1 (6 bases). The CDR3 runs 17 residues. Per germline, CDR1 SGDLS and CDR2 YYNGEE. Deletions cut 3 bases from V and 0 bases from J, with 13 bases between. Here the CDR3 reads CASSAETGASYNSPLHF. CDR3 in DNA: TGTGCCAGCAGCGCTGAGACAGGCGCCTCCTATAATTCACCCCTCCACTTT.

The chain has TRBV12-5 and TRBJ1-1; no firm D call. Per germline, CDR1 LGHNT and CDR2 FRNRAP. V lost 1 base and J 0 bases, leaving 6 bases between the germline ends. The CDR3 loop spans 14 amino acids. CDR3 residues: CASGLGRLNTEAFF. CDR3 nucleotide sequence: TGTGCTAGTGGTTTGGGGCGGCTGAACACTGAAGCTTTCTTT.

The chain employs TRBV4-3 and TRBJ2-1; 9 bases are shared with TRBD2. The germline V gene has CDR1 LGHNA and CDR2 YSLEER. The CDR3 spans 16 residues. V shed 1 base and J 7 bases; nucleotides not matched to a gene: 8. CDR3 nucleotide sequence: TGCGCCAGCAGCCAAGGGGGTAGCGGGGGTACGAATGAGCAGTTCTTC. Translation gives CASSQGGSGGTNEQFF.

The chain links TRBV6-5 to TRBJ2-1, with 10 nucleotides matching TRBD2. V dropped 8 bases and J dropped 4; count of bases not matched to a gene: 5. The germline CDR1 and CDR2 sequences are MNHEY and SVGAGI. CDR3 size: 14 residues. The CDR3 DNA reads TGTGCCAGCGGTAGCGGGGGGCGGTACAATGAGCAGTTCTTC. Translating it yields CASGSGGRYNEQFF.

This clone has only one observation. The chain joins TRBV6-4 to TRBJ1-1; 11 nucleotides line up with TRBD1. The CDR3 totals 14 residues. Looked up from germline, CDR1 is MRHNA and CDR2 is SNTAGT. J was trimmed by 6 bases and V by 2 bases; bases with no gene match: 2. CDR3 nucleotides: TGTGCCAGCAGTGACACGGACAGGGGGCCTGAAGCTTTCTTT. Translating gives CASSDTDRGPEAFF.

The V call is TRBV3-1 (or the pseudogene TRBV3-2), the J call TRBJ1-2; weak D call: TRBD1 (6 bases). V was trimmed by 4 bases and J by 6 bases, leaving 24 bases between them. Germline V gene sequence: CDR1 LGHDT, CDR2 YNNKEL (reference sequence). This CDR3 comprises 17 residues. CDR3 sequence reads: CASSPQVPDSDLDGYTF. The CDR3 DNA reads as TGTGCCAGCAGCCCCCAAGTCCCGGACAGTGACCTCGATGGCTACACCTTC.

The chain carries TRBV25-1 and TRBJ2-5; 8 bases agree with TRBD1. The CDR3 has 14 amino acids. Germline V gene lookup returns CDR1 MGHDK and CDR2 SYGVNS. J gave up 5 bases and V 5 bases, and 7 bases lay outside the gene matches. CDR3 in amino acids: CASSSGGAGETQYF. The CDR3 DNA follows: TGTGCCAGCAGTTCAGGGGGCGCGGGGGAGACCCAGTACTTC.

In DNA, the CDR3 is TGTGCCATTTCGGGACAGGGGTATTCCGAGCAGTACTTC. Its translation: CAISGQGYSEQYF. The J gene is TRBJ2-7, the V gene TRBV10-3, with 10 bases identical to TRBD1. The CDR3 is 13 amino acids. Germline CDR1 ENHRY, CDR2 SYGVKD. V shed 9 bases and J 6 bases; nucleotides not matched to a gene: 8.

The V and J genes are TRBV6-2 or TRBV6-3 and TRBJ2-7, with 8 bases aligning to TRBD1. This CDR3 contains 14 residues. V was pared by 5 bases and J by 1 base, with 4 bases of the junction left unmatched. Germline CDR1 and CDR2: MNHEY and SVGEGT. CDR3 sequence (DNA): TGTGCCAGCAGTCGACAGGGGCCTTCCTACGAGCAGTACTTC. Translated: CASSRQGPSYEQYF.

The J gene is TRBJ2-2, the V gene TRBV5-4, with 7 bases fitting TRBD2. V lost 4 bases to trimming and J lost 7 bases; unmatched junction nucleotides: 13. Germline values: CDR1 SGHNT, CDR2 YYREEE (reference sequence). The CDR3 sequence is 16 residues long. CDR3 loop: CASSPGGGTRDGELFF. DNA of the CDR3: TGTGCCAGCAGCCCGGGAGGAGGAACTCGGGACGGGGAGCTGTTTTTT. The variable domain in full, completed from reference TRBV5-4 and TRBJ2-2, reads ETGVTQSPTHLIKTRGQQVTLRCSSQSGHNTVSWYQQALGQGPQFIFQYYREEENGRGNFPPRFSGLQFPNYSSELNVNALELDDSALYLCASSPGGGTRDGELFFGEGSRLTVL.